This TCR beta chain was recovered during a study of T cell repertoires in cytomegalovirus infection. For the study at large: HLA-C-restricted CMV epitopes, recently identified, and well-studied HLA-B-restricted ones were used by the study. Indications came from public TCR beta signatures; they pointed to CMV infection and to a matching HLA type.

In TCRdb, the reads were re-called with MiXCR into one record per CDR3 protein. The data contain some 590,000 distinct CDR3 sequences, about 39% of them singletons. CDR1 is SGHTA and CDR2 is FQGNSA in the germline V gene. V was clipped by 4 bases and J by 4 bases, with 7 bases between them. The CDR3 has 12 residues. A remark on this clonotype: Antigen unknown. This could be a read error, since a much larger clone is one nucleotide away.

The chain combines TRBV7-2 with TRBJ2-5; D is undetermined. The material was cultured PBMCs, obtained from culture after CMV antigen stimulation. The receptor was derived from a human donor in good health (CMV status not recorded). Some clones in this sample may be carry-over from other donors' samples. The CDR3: CASSSTGETQYF. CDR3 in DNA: TGTGCCAGCAGCTCAACGGGAGAGACCCAGTACTTC.